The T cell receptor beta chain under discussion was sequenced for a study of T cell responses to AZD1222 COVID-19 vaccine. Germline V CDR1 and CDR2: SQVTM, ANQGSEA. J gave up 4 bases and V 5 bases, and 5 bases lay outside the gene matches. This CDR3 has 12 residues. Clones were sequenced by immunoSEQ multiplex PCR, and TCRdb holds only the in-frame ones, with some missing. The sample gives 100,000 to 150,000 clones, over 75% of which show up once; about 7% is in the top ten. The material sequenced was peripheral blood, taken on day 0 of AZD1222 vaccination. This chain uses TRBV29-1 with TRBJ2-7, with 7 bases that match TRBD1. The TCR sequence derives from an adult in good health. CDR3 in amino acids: CSVIGQAYEQYF. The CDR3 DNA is TGCAGCGTTATAGGACAGGCGTACGAGCAGTACTTC.